This record looks at one T cell receptor (beta chain) sequence and its context. This specimen belongs to a study of blood T cell repertoires in COVID-19. In the study overall: COVID-19 samples, acute and convalescent, were from the United States, Italy and Spain.

Produced via immunoSEQ multiplex PCR; TCRdb's table is partial and in-frame only. The repertoire includes over 150,000 clones, roughly 88% of them detected once, and about 18% sits in the top ten. The CDR3 is 17 amino acids. Germline V gene sequence: CDR1 SGHTA, CDR2 FQGNSA. After removal of 3 bases from V and 0 bases from J, the junction contained 3 bases not matched to a gene. This chain joins TRBV7-2 and TRBJ2-6; TRBD2 agrees at 9 bases. This TCR derives from a man aged 45-60 years with COVID-19, enrolled during active disease. The specimen sequenced was peripheral blood. The chain's CDR3 is CASSLTSGSSGANVLTF. DNA of the CDR3: TGTGCCAGCAGCTTGACTAGCGGAAGCTCTGGGGCCAACGTCCTGACTTTC.